This T cell receptor beta chain was recorded in a study of pediatric ulcerative colitis. During colonoscopy, one to two rectal pinch biopsies were collected. Before the diagnostic colonoscopy, ulcerative colitis patients were free of immunosuppressive medication. Sequencing depth was up to 500,000 reads per sample. The repertoire was sequenced with immunoSEQ multiplex PCR; TCRdb's copy has only in-frame clones and lacks some. The sample contains 35,000 or so clones, about three quarters of which appear only once. Comment on this clone: Its antigen is undetermined.

Losses at the gene ends were 2 bases for V and 3 bases for J; bases not matched to a gene: 3. The length of the CDR3 is 15 residues. The germline gives CDR1 SQVTM, CDR2 ANQGSEA. Study-level points and caveats: Rectal repertoires separated controls, mild-moderate and acute severe colitis.

This receptor was obtained from a boy between 5 and 17 years old with moderate ulcerative colitis. This sequence joins TRBV29-1 and TRBJ2-1; TRBD2 matches 11 bases. Sequencing input: gut tissue. This chain's CDR3 is CSVESGTSGYNEQFF. For the CDR3, the DNA is TGCAGCGTTGAAAGTGGGACTAGCGGCTACAATGAGCAGTTCTTC.